Each of the 3 T cell receptor beta chains below was sequenced from the same sample in a study of PD-L1 blockade in urothelial cancer. Clones were read by immunoSEQ multiplex PCR, and TCRdb kept only the in-frame ones, dropping some. This table has some 71,000 clones, 85% appearing once. Regarding time point: pretreatment peripheral blood. The sample here was PBMCs, taken around atezolizumab (anti-PD-L1) treatment. The source is a man aged 40-49 years with urothelial cancer.

V usage is TRBV28 and J usage is TRBJ2-5, with TRBD2 matching over 10 bases. CDR3 length: 14 amino acids. CDR1 is MDHEN, CDR2 SYDVKM, per germline. Trimming removed 2 bases from V and 3 bases from J; junction bases left unmatched: 0. The CDR3: CASSLGLAEETQYF. As DNA, the CDR3 is TGTGCCAGCAGTTTAGGACTAGCGGAAGAGACCCAGTACTTC.

The chain is built from TRBV4-1 and TRBJ2-7; 10 nucleotides match TRBD1. The CDR3 runs to 15 residues. Trimming took 1 base from V and 5 from J; bases not matched to a gene: 5. Germline CDR1 is MGHRA and CDR2 is YSYEKL. In nucleotides, the CDR3 is TGCGCCAGCAGCCAAGTGGGGACAGGGGAGCACGAGCAGTACTTC. It codes for CASSQVGTGEHEQYF.

This clone has more than one count but fewer than ten. J is TRBJ2-6 and V is TRBV6-5; D is unresolved. Germline loops: CDR1 MNHEY, CDR2 SVGAGI. The V and J ends lost 6 bases and 1 base respectively, with 7 bases between them. This CDR3 is 14 amino acids long. The CDR3 sequence: CASSARSGANVLTF. The CDR3 bases are TGTGCCAGCAGCGCCCGGTCTGGGGCCAACGTCCTGACTTTC.